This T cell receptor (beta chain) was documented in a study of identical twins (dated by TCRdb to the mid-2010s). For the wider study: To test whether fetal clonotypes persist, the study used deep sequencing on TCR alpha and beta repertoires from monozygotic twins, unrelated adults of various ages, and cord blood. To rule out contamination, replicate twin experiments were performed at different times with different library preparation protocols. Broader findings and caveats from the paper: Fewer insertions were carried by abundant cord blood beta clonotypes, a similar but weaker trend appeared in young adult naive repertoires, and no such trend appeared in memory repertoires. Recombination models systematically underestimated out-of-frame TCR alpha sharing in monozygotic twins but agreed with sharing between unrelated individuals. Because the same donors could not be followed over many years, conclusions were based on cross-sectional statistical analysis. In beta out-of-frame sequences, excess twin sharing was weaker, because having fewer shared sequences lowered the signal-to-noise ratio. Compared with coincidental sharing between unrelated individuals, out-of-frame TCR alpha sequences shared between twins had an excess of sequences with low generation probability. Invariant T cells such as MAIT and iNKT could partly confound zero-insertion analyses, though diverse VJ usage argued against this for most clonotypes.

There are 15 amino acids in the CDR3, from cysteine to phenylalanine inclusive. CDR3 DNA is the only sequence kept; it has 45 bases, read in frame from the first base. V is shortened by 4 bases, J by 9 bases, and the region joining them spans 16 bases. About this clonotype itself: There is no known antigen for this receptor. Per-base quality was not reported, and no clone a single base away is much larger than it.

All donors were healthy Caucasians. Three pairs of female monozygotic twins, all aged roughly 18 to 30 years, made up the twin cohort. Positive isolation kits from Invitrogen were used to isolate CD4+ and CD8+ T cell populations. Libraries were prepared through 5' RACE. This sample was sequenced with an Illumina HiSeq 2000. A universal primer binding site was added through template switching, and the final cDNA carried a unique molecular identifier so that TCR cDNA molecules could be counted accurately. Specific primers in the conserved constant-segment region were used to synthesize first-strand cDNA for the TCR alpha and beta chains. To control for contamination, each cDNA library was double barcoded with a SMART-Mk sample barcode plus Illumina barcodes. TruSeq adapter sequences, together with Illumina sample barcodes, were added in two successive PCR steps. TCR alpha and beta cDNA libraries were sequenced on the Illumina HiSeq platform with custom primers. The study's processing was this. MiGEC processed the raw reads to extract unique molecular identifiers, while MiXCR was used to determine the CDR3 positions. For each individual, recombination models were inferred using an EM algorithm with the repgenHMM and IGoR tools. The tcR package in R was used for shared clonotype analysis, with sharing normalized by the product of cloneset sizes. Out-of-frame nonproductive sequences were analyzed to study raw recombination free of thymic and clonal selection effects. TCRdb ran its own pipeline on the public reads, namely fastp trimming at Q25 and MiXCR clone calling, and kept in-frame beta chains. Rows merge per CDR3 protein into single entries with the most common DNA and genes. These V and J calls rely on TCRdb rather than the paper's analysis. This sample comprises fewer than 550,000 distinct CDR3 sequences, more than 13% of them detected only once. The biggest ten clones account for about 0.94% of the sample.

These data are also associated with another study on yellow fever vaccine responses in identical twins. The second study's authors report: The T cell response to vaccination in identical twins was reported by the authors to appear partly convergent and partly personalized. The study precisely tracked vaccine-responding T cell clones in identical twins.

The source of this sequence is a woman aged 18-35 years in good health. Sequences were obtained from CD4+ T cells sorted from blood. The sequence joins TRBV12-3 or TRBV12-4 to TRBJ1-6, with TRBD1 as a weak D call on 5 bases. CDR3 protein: CASSSTGTMGSPLHF. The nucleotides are TGTGCCAGCAGTTCGACCGGGACTATGGGTTCACCCCTCCACTTT.